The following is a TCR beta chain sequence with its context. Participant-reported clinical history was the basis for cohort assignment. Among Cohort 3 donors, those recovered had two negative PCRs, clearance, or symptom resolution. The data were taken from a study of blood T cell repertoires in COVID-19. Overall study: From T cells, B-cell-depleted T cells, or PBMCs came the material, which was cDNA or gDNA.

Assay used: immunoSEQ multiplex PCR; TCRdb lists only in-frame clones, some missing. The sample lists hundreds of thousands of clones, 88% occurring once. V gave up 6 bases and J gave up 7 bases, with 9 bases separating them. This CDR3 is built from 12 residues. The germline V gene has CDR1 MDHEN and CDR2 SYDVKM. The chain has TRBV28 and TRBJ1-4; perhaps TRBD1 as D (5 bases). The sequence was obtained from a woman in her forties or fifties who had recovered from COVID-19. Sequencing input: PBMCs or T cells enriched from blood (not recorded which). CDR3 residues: CASRGGREKLFF. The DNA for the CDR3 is TGTGCCAGCAGGGGGGGTCGTGAAAAACTGTTTTTT.